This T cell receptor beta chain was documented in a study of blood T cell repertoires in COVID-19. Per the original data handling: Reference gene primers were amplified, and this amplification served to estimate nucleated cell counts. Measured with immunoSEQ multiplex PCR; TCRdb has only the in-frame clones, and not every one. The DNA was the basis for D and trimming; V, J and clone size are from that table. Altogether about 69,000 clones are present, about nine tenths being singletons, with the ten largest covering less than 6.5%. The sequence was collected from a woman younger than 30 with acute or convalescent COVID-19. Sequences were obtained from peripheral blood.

For the CDR3, the DNA is TGTGCCAGCAGTTTATCGGGCCTGGGGAGACAGCCCCAGCATTTT. Protein sequence: CASSLSGLGRQPQHF. The V gene is TRBV27, the J gene TRBJ1-5; D remains unclear. This CDR3 spans 15 amino acids. Germline loops: CDR1 MNHEY, CDR2 SMNVEV (reference sequence). Deletions cut 0 bases from V and 7 bases from J, with 13 bases between.